The subject of this entry is one TCR beta chain. The source of the sample is a study of blood T cell repertoires in COVID-19. As processed by the authors: The authors estimated nucleated cell counts from reference gene primer amplification. Method: immunoSEQ multiplex PCR; TCRdb's copy keeps in-frame clones and lacks some. The DNA was the basis for D and trimming; V, J and clone size are from that table. In the table there are 390,000 or so clones, roughly 87% of which are singletons. Participants came from about two dozen US areas, aged about 18 to 100 years. Cohort allocation depended upon clinical history that participants reported. All recovered Cohort 3 donors got two negative PCRs, got clearance, or saw symptom resolution. This receptor was identified in a woman in her fifties or sixties who had recovered from COVID-19. Sequencing was performed on PBMCs or T cells enriched from blood (not recorded which).

The CDR3 nucleotides are TGTGCCAGCAGTTACTCTTGGGAGATCGCCTACGAGCAGTACTTC. Protein sequence: CASSYSWEIAYEQYF. The chain recombines TRBV6-5 with TRBJ2-7; tentatively, D is TRBD2 (5 bases). The CDR3 extends over 15 amino acids. The V and J ends lost 0 bases and 2 bases respectively, with 11 bases between them. The germline CDR1 and CDR2 sequences are MNHEY and SVGAGI.